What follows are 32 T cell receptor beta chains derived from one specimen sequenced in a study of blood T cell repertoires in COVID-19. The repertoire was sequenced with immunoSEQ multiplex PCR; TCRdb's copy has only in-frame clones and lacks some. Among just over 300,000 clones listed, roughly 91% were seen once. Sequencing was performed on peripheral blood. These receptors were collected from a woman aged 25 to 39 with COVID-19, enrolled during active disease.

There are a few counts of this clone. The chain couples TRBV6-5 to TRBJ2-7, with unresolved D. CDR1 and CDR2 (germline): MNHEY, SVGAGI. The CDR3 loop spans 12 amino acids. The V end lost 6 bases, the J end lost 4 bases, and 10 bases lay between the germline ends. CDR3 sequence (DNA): TGTGCCAGCAGGGCGGCCGGGTACGAGCAGTACGTC. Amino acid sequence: CASRAAGYEQYV.

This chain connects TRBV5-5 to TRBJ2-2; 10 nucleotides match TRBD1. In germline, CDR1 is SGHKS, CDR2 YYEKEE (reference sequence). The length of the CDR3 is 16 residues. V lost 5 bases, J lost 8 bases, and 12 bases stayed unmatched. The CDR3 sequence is CASSSGTGVVTGELFF. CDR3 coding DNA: TGTGCCAGCAGTTCCGGGACAGGGGTAGTCACGGGGGAGCTGTTTTTT.

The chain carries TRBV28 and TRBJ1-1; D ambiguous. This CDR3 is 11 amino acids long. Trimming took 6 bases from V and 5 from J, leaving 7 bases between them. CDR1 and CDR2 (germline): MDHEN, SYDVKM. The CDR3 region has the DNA TGTGCCAGCAGCTACAGTACTGAAGCTTTCTTT. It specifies CASSYSTEAFF.

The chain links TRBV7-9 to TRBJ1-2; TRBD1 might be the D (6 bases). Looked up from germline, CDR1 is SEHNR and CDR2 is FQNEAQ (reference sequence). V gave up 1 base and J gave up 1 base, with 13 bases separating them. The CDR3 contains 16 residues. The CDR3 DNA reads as TGTGCCAGCAGCTTAGGGGTGTCAGGGGTTAACTATGGCTACACCTTC. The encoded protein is CASSLGVSGVNYGYTF.

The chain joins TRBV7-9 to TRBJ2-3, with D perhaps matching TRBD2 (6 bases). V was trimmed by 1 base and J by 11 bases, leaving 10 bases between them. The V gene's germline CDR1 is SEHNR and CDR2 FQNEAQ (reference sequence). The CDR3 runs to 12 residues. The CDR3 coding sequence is TGTGCCAGCAGCTTAGGGCAGGAGGGGCAGTATTTT. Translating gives CASSLGQEGQYF. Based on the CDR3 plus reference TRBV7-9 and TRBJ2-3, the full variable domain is DTGVSQNPRHKITKRGQNVTFRCDPISEHNRLYWYRQTLGQGPEFLTYFQNEAQLEKSRLLSDRFSAERPKGSFSTLEIQRTEQGDSAMYLCASSLGQEGQYFGPGTRLTVL.

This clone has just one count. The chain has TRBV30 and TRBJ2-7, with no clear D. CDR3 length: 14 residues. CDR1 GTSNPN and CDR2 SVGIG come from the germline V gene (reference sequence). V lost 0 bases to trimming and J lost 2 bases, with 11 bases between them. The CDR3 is CAWSVVEETYEQYV. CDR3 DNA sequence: TGTGCCTGGAGTGTCGTTGAGGAGACCTACGAGCAGTACGTC.

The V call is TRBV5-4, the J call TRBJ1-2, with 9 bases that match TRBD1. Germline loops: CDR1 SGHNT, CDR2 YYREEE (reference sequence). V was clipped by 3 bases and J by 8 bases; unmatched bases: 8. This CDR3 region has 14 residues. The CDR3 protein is CASSSLGDREGYTF. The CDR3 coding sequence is TGTGCCAGCAGCTCACTGGGGGACAGGGAAGGCTACACCTTC.

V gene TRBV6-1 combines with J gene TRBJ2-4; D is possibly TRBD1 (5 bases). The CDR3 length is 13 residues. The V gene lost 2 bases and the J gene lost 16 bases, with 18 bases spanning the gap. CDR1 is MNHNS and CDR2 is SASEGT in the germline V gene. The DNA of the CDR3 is TGTGCCAGCAGTGAATGGGGCGAGGAAAACACCTACTTC. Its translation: CASSEWGEENTYF.

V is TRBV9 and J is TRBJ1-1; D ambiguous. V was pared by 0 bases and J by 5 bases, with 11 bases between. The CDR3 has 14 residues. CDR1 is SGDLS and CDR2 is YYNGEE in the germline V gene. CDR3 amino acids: CASSVARGGTEAFF. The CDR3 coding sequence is TGTGCCAGCAGCGTAGCGCGAGGAGGGACTGAAGCTTTCTTT.

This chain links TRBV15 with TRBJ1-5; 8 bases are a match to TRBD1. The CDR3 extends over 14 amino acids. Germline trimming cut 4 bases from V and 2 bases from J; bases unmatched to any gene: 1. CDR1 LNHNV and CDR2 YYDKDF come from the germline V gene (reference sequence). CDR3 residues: CATSTTGGNQPQHF. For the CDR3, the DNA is TGTGCCACCAGCACGACAGGGGGCAATCAGCCCCAGCATTTT.

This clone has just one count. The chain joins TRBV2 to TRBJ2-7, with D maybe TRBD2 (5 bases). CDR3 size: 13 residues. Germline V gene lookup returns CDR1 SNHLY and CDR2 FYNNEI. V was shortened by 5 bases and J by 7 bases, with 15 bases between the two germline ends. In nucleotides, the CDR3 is TGTGCCAGCAGTTTGACCCATTCGGGAGAGCAGTACGTC. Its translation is CASSLTHSGEQYV.

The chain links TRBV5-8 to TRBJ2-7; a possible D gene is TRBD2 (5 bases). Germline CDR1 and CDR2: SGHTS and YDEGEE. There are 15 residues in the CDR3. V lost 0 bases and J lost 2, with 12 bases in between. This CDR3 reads CASSLGEERTYEQYF. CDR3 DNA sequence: TGTGCCAGCAGCTTGGGCGAGGAGCGGACCTACGAGCAGTACTTC.

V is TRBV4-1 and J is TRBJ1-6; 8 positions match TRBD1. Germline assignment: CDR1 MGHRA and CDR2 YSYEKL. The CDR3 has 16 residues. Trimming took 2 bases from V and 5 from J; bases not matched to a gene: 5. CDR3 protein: CASSQRGQADNSPLHF. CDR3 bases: TGCGCCAGCAGCCAAAGGGGACAGGCGGATAATTCACCCCTCCACTTT.

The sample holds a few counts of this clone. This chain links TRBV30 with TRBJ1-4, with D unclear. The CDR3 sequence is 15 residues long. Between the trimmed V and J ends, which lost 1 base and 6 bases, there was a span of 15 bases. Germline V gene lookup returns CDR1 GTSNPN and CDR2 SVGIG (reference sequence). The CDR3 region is CAWSELRVLDEKLFF. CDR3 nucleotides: TGTGCCTGGAGTGAGTTAAGGGTACTAGATGAAAAACTGTTTTTT.

CDR3 sequence (DNA): TGTGCCAGCAGCCAAACTTCCTCTCAGTTCTTC. Its translation is CASSQTSSQFF. The rearrangement links TRBV3-1 (or the pseudogene TRBV3-2) to TRBJ2-1; no clear D gene. The CDR3 is made up of 11 amino acids. Germline V gene sequence: CDR1 LGHDT, CDR2 YNNKEL (reference sequence). V dropped 2 bases and J dropped 13 bases, with 9 bases sitting between them.

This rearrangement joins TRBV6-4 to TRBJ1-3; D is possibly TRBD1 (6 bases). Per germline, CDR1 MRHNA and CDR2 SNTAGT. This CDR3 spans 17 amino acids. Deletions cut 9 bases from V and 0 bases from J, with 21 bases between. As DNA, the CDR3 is TGTGCCAGACTGAAGGGAGAGCAGGACAGCTCTGGAAACACCATATATTTT. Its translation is CARLKGEQDSSGNTIYF.

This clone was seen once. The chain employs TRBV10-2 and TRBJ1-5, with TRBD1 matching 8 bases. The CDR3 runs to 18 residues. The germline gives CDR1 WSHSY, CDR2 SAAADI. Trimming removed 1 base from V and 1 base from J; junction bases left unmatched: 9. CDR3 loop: CASSEYRGGLGSNQPQHF. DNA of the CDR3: TGCGCCAGCAGTGAGTACAGGGGGGGCCTTGGAAGCAATCAGCCCCAGCATTTT.

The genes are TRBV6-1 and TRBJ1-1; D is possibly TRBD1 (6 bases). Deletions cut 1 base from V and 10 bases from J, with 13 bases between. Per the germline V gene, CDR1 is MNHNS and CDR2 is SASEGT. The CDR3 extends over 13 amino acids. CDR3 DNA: TGTGCCAGCAGTGAAGGGCTTCAGGGGAGAGCTTTCTTT. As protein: CASSEGLQGRAFF.

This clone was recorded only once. CDR3 nucleotides: TGTGCCAGCAGTTTTGTTCCGTCTCAGCCCCAGCATTTT. This sequence encodes CASSFVPSQPQHF. The chain is built from TRBV6-6 and TRBJ1-5, with no clear D. Between the trimmed V and J ends, which lost 4 bases and 6 bases, there was a span of 10 bases. Looked up from germline, CDR1 is MNHNY and CDR2 is SVGAGI (reference sequence). The CDR3 has 13 residues.

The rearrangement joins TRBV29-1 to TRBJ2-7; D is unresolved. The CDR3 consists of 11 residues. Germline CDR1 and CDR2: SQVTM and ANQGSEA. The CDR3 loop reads CAAAEVAEQYF. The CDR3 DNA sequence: TGCGCGGCCGCCGAGGTCGCCGAGCAGTACTTC.

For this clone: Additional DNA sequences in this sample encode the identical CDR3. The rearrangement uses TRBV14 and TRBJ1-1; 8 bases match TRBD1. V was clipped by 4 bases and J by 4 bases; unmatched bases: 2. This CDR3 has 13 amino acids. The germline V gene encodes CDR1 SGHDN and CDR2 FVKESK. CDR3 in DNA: TGTGCCAGCAGCCTTACAGGGGGCACTGAAGCTTTCTTT. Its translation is CASSLTGGTEAFF.

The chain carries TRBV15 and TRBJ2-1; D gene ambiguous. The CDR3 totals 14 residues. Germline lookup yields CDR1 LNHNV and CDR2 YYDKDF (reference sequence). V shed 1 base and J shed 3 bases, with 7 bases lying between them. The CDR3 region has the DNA TGTGCCACCAGCAGAGTGGCCAACTACAATGAGCAGTTCTTC. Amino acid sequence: CATSRVANYNEQFF.

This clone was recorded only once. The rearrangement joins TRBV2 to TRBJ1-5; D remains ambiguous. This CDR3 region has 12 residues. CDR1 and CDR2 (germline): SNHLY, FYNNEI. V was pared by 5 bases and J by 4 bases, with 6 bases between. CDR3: CASSQVNQPQHF. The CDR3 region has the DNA TGTGCCAGCAGTCAGGTGAATCAGCCCCAGCATTTT.

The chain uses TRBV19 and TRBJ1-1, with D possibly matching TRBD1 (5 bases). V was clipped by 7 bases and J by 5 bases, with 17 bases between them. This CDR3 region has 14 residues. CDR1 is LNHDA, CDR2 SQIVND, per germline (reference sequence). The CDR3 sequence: CASTRGVGRTEAFF. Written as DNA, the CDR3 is TGTGCCAGTACGAGGGGAGTCGGGAGGACTGAAGCTTTCTTT.

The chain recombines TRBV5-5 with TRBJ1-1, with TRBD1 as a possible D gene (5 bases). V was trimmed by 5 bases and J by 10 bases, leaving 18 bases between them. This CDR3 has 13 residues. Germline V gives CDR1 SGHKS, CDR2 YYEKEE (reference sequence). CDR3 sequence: CASSLQVLKGAFF. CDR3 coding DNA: TGTGCCAGCAGTTTACAGGTTTTGAAGGGAGCTTTCTTT.

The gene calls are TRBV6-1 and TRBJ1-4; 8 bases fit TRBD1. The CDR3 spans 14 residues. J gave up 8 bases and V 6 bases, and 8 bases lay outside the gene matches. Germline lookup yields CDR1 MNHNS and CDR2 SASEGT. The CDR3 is CASRPRRDREKLFF. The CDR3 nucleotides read TGTGCCAGCAGACCCCGACGGGACAGGGAAAAACTGTTTTTT.

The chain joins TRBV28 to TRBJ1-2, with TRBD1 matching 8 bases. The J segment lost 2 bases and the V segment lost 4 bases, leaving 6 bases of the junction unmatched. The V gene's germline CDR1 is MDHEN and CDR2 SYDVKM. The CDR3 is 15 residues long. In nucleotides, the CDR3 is TGTGCCAGCAGTTCCCTTCGGACAGGGAACTATGGCTACACCTTC. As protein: CASSSLRTGNYGYTF.

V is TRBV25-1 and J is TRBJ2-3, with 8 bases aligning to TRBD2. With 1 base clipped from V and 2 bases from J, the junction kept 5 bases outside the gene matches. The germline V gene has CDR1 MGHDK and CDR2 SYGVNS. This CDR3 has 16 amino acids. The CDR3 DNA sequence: TGTGCCAGCAGTGAATCGGGCGGGGGGACCACAGATACGCAGTATTTT. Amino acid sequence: CASSESGGGTTDTQYF. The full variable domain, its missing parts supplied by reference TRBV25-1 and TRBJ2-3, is EADIYQTPRYLVIGTGKKITLECSQTMGHDKMYWYQQDPGMELHLIHYSYGVNSTEKGDLSSESTVSRIRTEHFPLTLESARPSHTSQYLCASSESGGGTTDTQYFGPGTRLTVL.

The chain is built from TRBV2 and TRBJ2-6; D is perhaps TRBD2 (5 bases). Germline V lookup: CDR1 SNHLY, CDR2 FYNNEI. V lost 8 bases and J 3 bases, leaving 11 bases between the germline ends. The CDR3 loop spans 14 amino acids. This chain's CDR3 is CASARVLGANVLTF. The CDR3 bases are TGTGCCAGCGCGCGGGTGCTTGGGGCCAACGTCCTGACTTTC.

DNA for the CDR3: TGTGCCAGCAGCAAGCCGGGGGGAAGCACTGAAGCTTTCTTT. Its translation is CASSKPGGSTEAFF. This chain uses TRBV21-1 with TRBJ1-1. TRBV21-1 is a listed pseudogene. This CDR3 has 14 residues.

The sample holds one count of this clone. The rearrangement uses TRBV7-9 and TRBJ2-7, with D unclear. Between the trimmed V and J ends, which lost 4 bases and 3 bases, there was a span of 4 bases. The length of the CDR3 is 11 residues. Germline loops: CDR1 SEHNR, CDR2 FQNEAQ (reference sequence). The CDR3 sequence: CASSSLYEQYF. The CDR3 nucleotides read TGTGCCAGCAGCTCCCTCTACGAGCAGTACTTC.

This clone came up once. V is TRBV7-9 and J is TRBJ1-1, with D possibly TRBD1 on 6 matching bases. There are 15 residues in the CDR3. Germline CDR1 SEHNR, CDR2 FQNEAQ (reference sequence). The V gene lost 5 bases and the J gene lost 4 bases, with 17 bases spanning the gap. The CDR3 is CASSQKQGVGTEAFF. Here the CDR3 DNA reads TGTGCCAGCAGCCAAAAACAGGGTGTCGGCACTGAAGCTTTCTTT.